Listed below are T cell receptor beta chains from one sample, sequenced in a study of neurological immune-mediated disorders. TCRdb called the 5' RACE reads again in MiXCR, with one record for every CDR3 protein. This table holds over 35,000 distinct CDR3 sequences, 3.5% to 5% found once. Material: PBMCs. The receptor source for this set is a woman aged 55 to 70 with multiple sclerosis. Both conserved end residues are part of each CDR3. A D gene is named only where the DNA matches it firmly. Only some rows state a clone size, as once, few, many or a class for expanded clones.

length,J,D,V,size,CDR3,DNA
13,TRBJ1-2,TRBD1,TRBV10-3,many,CATATGKDYGYTF,TGTGCCACCGCGACAGGGAAGGACTATGGCTACACCTTC
15,TRBJ2-3,-,TRBV12-3/TRBV12-4,many,CASSSFRGGADTQYF,TGTGCCAGCAGTTCCTTCAGGGGAGGCGCAGATACGCAGTATTTT
12,TRBJ2-1,TRBD2,TRBV20-1,-,CSASGRVNEQFF,TGCAGTGCTAGCGGGAGGGTTAATGAGCAGTTCTTC
15,TRBJ2-4,-,TRBV20-1,many,CSAFRSAANTGIQYF,TGCAGTGCTTTTAGATCAGCGGCCAACACGGGCATTCAGTACTTC
14,TRBJ2-7,-,TRBV30,-,CAWSPSPGGNEQYF,TGTGCCTGGAGCCCCTCCCCTGGTGGGAACGAGCAGTACTTC
18,TRBJ2-6,TRBD1,TRBV10-3,few,CAIRPGTGGISGANVLTF,TGTGCCATCAGACCCGGGACAGGGGGCATTTCTGGGGCCAACGTCCTGACTTTC
14,TRBJ2-7,-,TRBV20-1,few,CSAIGRALAYEQYF,TGCAGTGCTATCGGCAGGGCCCTAGCCTACGAGCAGTACTTC
14,TRBJ1-6,-,TRBV28,few,CASSAGKDNSPLHF,TGTGCCAGCAGTGCCGGAAAGGACAATTCACCCCTCCACTTT
15,TRBJ1-6,-,TRBV20-1,-,CSAGTGSSYNSPLNF,TGCAGTGCAGGAACAGGGAGCTCCTATAATTCACCCCTCAACTTT
15,TRBJ2-1,TRBD2,TRBV20-1,few,CSAGLAGGDYNEQFF,TGCAGTGCTGGACTAGCGGGGGGCGATTACAATGAGCAGTTCTTC
17,TRBJ2-5,TRBD2,TRBV7-2,many,CASSLLLGLAGLETQYF,TGTGCCAGCAGCTTACTACTAGGACTAGCGGGGTTGGAGACCCAGTACTTC
13,TRBJ2-1,-,TRBV9,many,CASSVYSYNEQFF,TGTGCCAGCAGCGTATACAGTTACAATGAGCAGTTCTTC
13,TRBJ2-5,-,TRBV6-6,many,CASAYRNQETQYF,TGTGCCAGTGCATACAGGAACCAAGAGACCCAGTACTTC
14,TRBJ1-1,-,TRBV28,many,CASSLFSSNTEAFF,TGTGCCAGCAGTTTATTCAGTTCGAACACTGAAGCTTTCTTT
15,TRBJ1-5,-,TRBV5-6,-,CASSLRDSGNQPQHF,TGTGCCAGCAGCTTGCGAGACAGTGGCAATCAGCCCCAGCATTTT
15,TRBJ2-3,-,TRBV10-2,many,CASSGPGASTDTQYF,TGCGCCAGCAGTGGGCCCGGGGCTAGCACAGATACGCAGTATTTT
12,TRBJ2-3,-,TRBV6-1,many,CASSATADTQYF,TGTGCCAGCAGTGCCACAGCCGATACGCAGTATTTT
16,TRBJ2-7,-,TRBV3-1,many,CASSQQTGLFSYEQYF,TGTGCCAGCAGCCAACAGACAGGCCTTTTCTCCTACGAGCAGTACTTC
15,TRBJ1-1,-,TRBV18,few,CASSPLRGDDTEAFF,TGTGCCAGCTCACCACTAAGAGGGGATGACACTGAAGCTTTCTTT
15,TRBJ2-3,-,TRBV5-4,few,CASSLAGAGTDTQYF,TGTGCCAGCAGCTTGGCGGGGGCCGGCACAGATACGCAGTATTTT
14,TRBJ2-5,-,TRBV12-3/TRBV12-4,many,CASSLRQGVETQYF,TGTGCCAGCAGTTTAAGGCAAGGGGTGGAGACCCAGTACTTC
13,TRBJ2-7,-,TRBV20-1,many,CSARDTGKYEQYF,TGCAGTGCTAGAGATACAGGGAAATACGAGCAGTACTTC